The T cell receptor beta chain under discussion was sequenced for a study of blood T cell repertoires in COVID-19. In its sample, this clone was seen a few times. V shed 12 bases and J 6 bases; nucleotides not matched to a gene: 8. Germline V CDR1 and CDR2: KGHDR, SFDVKD. This CDR3 spans 13 amino acids. As originally analysed: Estimation of nucleated cell counts was performed using reference gene primer amplification. Sequencing was performed with immunoSEQ multiplex PCR; in TCRdb, only in-frame clones are kept and a portion is missing. V and J calls and clone size follow that table, whereas D and trimming were derived from the DNA. Found here are under 200,000 clones, roughly 80% of them singletons; the top ten hold about 6.5%.

Material for sequencing was peripheral blood. V is TRBV24-1 and J is TRBJ2-7; 12 bases match TRBD2. The clonotype comes from a woman aged 40-49 years with acute or convalescent COVID-19. In nucleotides, the CDR3 is TGTGCCGTAACGACTAGCGGGAGTTGCGAGCAGTACTTC. It codes for CAVTTSGSCEQYF.